The next 6 T cell receptor beta chains were all read from a single sample in a study of blood T cell repertoires in COVID-19. Here immunoSEQ multiplex PCR was the method, and the copy in TCRdb shows in-frame clones only, minus some. Of a few hundred thousand clones in the sample, under 85% were seen once. The sequenced material came from peripheral blood. These receptors were obtained from a woman aged 30 to 39 with COVID-19, enrolled during active disease.

For the CDR3, the DNA is TGCGCCAGCAGCCAAGATATCCCGACAGTCTCCTACGAGCAGTACTTC. Encoded protein: CASSQDIPTVSYEQYF. The chain combines TRBV4-3 with TRBJ2-7, with D maybe TRBD1 (5 bases). This CDR3 contains 16 residues. Trimming took off 0 bases at V and 0 bases at J, with 12 bases between the two ends. Per the germline V gene, CDR1 is LGHNA and CDR2 is YSLEER.

The chain couples TRBV4-3 to TRBJ2-7; D possibly corresponds to TRBD2 (6 bases). Trimming took off 4 bases at V and 2 bases at J, with 24 bases between the two ends. CDR3 length: 18 amino acids. From germline, CDR1 is LGHNA and CDR2 YSLEER. DNA of the CDR3: TGCGCCAGCAGCCGCCAATGGGAGGCAGCCAACCTCCCCTACGAGCAGTACTTC. Its translation is CASSRQWEAANLPYEQYF.

The chain combines TRBV12-3 or TRBV12-4 with TRBJ2-1; no clear D gene. The CDR3 is made up of 13 amino acids. V was shortened by 5 bases and J by 1 base, with 6 bases between the two germline ends. The chain's CDR3 is CASSRSSYNEQFF. The CDR3 DNA reads as TGTGCCAGCAGTCGCAGTTCCTACAATGAGCAGTTCTTC.

This rearrangement joins TRBV18 to TRBJ2-1; 12 bases match TRBD1. V lost 3 bases to trimming and J lost 9 bases; unmatched junction nucleotides: 9. The CDR3 loop spans 16 amino acids. CDR1 is KGHSH and CDR2 is LQKENI in the germline V gene. CDR3 nucleotide sequence: TGTGCCAGCTCACCCTCCGGGACAGGGGGCTGGAGTGAGCAGTTCTTC. Amino acids: CASSPSGTGGWSEQFF.

V usage is TRBV7-8 and J usage is TRBJ2-2; 11 bases map to TRBD2. Losses at the gene ends were 4 bases for V and 4 bases for J; bases not matched to a gene: 5. The germline V gene has CDR1 SGHVS and CDR2 FQNEAQ. The CDR3 covers 16 residues. In nucleotides, the CDR3 is TGTGCCAGCAGCTCCAGACTAGCGGGGAGCACCGGGGAGCTGTTTTTT. Translated: CASSSRLAGSTGELFF.

The V call is TRBV4-1, the J call TRBJ2-2; TRBD2 aligns across 10 bases. Unmatched junction bases numbered 17, after V lost 4 bases and J lost 0 bases. Germline lookup yields CDR1 MGHRA and CDR2 YSYEKL. The CDR3 runs to 21 residues. The CDR3 region is CASSLWPIGTSARANTGELFF. Written as DNA, the CDR3 is TGCGCCAGCAGCCTGTGGCCGATCGGGACTAGCGCCCGCGCGAACACCGGGGAGCTGTTTTTT.